The clone carrying this T cell receptor (beta chain) was counted only a few times. The antigen is not known. This sample was taken from a study of T cell repertoires in cytomegalovirus infection. Overall study: Evidence of both CMV infection and a matching HLA type came from public TCR beta signatures.

V was clipped by 6 bases and J by 4 bases, with 18 bases between them. This CDR3 has 15 residues. Via MiXCR, TCRdb re-called the reads, giving one row per CDR3 protein. The sample comprises about 830,000 distinct CDR3 sequences, 30% to 35% of which are singletons, and roughly 12% rests with the top ten. This clonotype was obtained from a human donor in good health (CMV status not recorded). Some clones in this sample may be carry-over from other donors' samples. The rearrangement joins TRBV12-3 or TRBV12-4 to TRBJ2-5, with no clear D. The material sequenced was cultured CD8+ T cells from PBMCs, taken from culture after CMV antigen stimulation. The CDR3 DNA is TGTGCCAGCAGCCAATCTCAGGACGCACGAGAGACCCAGTACTTC. Translated: CASSQSQDARETQYF.